This T cell receptor beta chain is drawn from a study of T cells after yellow fever vaccination. Findings and caveats of the study: Only a minor proportion of clonotypes was detected across both CD4 and CD8 compartments.

This clonotype was observed many times. As yet, its antigen is unknown. MiXCR was run by TCRdb on the 5' RACE reads, yielding one entry per CDR3 protein. The data show some 350,000 distinct CDR3 sequences, 6.2% seen once. The CDR3 is made up of 14 amino acids. Germline V gene data show CDR1 as GTSNPN and CDR2 as SVGIG (reference sequence). Trimming cost V 0 bases and J 9 bases, with 15 bases left between them. This receptor was identified in a man aged 30 to 45 who received the YFV17D yellow fever vaccine. The specimen comprised PBMCs, sampled 5 days after the yellow fever booster vaccination. The chain combines TRBV30 with TRBJ2-1; tentative D call: TRBD1 (6 bases). This CDR3 reads CAWSVQALQGEQFF. CDR3 sequence (DNA): TGTGCCTGGAGTGTACAAGCCCTACAGGGTGAGCAGTTCTTC.